This T cell receptor beta chain was obtained from a study of T cells in Graves' hyperthyroidism and ophthalmopathy. Study background: Peripheral blood was obtained at initial diagnosis, preceding any treatment. The study, taken as a whole, reports: The majority of expanded thyroid clonotypes above 0.001 also appeared in blood.

Researchers took RNA transcripts and amplified the TCR beta CDR3 regions from them. A first-round RT-PCR of the TCR CDR3 used the HTBI primer set. Via MiXCR, TCRdb re-called the multiplex PCR reads, giving one row per CDR3 protein. This table has 550,000 to 850,000 distinct CDR3 sequences, roughly a sixth appearing once. Hyperthyroidism was newly diagnosed in patients aged 18 to 65 (duration under 2 months). PBMCs were obtained from approximately 9.2 ml fresh peripheral blood. This clonotype occurred a few times. Its antigen remains unknown. The CDR3 covers 16 residues. Germline V gene data show CDR1 as SQVTM and CDR2 as ANQGSEA. V lost 6 bases and J 5 bases, leaving 22 bases between the germline ends.

V gene TRBV29-1 combines with J gene TRBJ1-4; the D is unclear. This sequence was found in a woman in her forties or fifties with Graves' hyperthyroidism that later progressed to Graves' ophthalmopathy. The source material was blood. The DNA of the CDR3 is TGCAGCGTCGCCCAAGACACAGAGCTACCGAATGAAAAACTGTTTTTT. It codes for CSVAQDTELPNEKLFF. The variable domain in full, completed from reference TRBV29-1 and TRBJ1-4, reads SAVISQKPSRDICQRGTSLTIQCQVDSQVTMMFWYRQQPGQSLTLIATANQGSEATYESGFVIDKFPISRPNLTFSTLTVSNMSPEDSSIYLCSVAQDTELPNEKLFFGSGTQLSVL.